This T cell receptor beta chain was recovered during a study of blood T cell repertoires in COVID-19. Overall study: Acute and convalescent COVID-19 specimens originated in the United States, Italy and Spain. The cDNA or gDNA used as material had been derived from T cells, B-cell-depleted T cells, or PBMCs.

Per the study methods: Quantification of nucleated cells was approximated via reference gene primer amplification. Repertoires were generated with immunoSEQ multiplex PCR, while TCRdb's copy carries only in-frame clones and drops some. D and trimming come from the DNA, and the V and J calls and clone size come from that table. The data hold fewer than 200,000 clones, with roughly 93% observed a single time. This receptor was identified in a man aged 18 to 35 with COVID-19, enrolled during active disease. The sample taken for sequencing was peripheral blood.

The DNA for the CDR3 is TGTGCCAGCAGCGTAGGAGGGGGCCGGGACTCTGGAAACACCATATATTTT. Encoded protein: CASSVGGGRDSGNTIYF. The chain employs TRBV9 and TRBJ1-3; 7 bases match TRBD1. CDR3 length: 17 amino acids. The V gene's germline CDR1 is SGDLS and CDR2 YYNGEE. With V trimmed by 0 bases and J by 0 bases, 6 bases remained unmatched.